This TCR beta chain was documented in a study of T cell repertoires in cytomegalovirus infection (dated by TCRdb to about 2019). About the full investigation: The HLA type of each donor mattered for the analysis, because public TCR beta signatures pointed to carriage of CMV infection along with the matching HLA type.

This clonotype was counted at least ten times. What antigen it recognizes has not been identified. No base-level quality is on record; no much larger clone is a single base apart. Including the terminal cysteine and phenylalanine, the CDR3 comprises 17 residues. The entry retains the CDR3 DNA only, 51 bases that are in frame from base 1. The V end loses 0 bases and the J end loses 2 bases, and a stretch of 15 bases separates them. CDR1 and CDR2 were assigned from the germline V gene as MNHEY and SVGEGT. General conclusions and limits of the study: Cumulative frequency of public TCR beta family members discriminated carriers of CMV infection plus the relevant HLA type in this cohort and an independent approximately 360-donor cohort. The ex vivo response was dominated by HLA-C-restricted CMV-specific TCR beta clonotypes, and the single most frequent clonotype in two of eight donors was supplied by these HLA-C-restricted clonotypes.

Sequencing used an Illumina HiSeq 1500. Clones were called with MiXCR by TCRdb after fastp trimmed the public reads at Q25, and only in-frame beta chains were retained. Entries that share a CDR3 protein sequence are merged under the most common genes and DNA. For this sample there are 630,000 or so distinct CDR3 sequences; 20% to 30% appear just once. The ten largest make up approximately 8% of the sample. The V and J genes are TRBV6-2 or TRBV6-3 and TRBJ2-3; matching of 5 bases hints at TRBD1 as the D gene. Sequencing was carried out using CD8+ T cells from PBMCs. This TCR came from a human donor in good health (CMV status not recorded). Some clones in this sample may be carry-over from other donors' samples. The nucleotide sequence reads TGTGCCAGCAGTTACTCACAACAGGATAGACTCACAGATACGCAGTATTTT. It specifies CASSYSQQDRLTDTQYF.